The clone carrying this T cell receptor (beta chain) was recorded many times. The sample belongs to a study of neurological immune-mediated disorders. Noted time point: longitudinal time-point 3. Unsorted libraries were prepared from 2 million PBMCs that had been stored at -80 C. By 5'RACE with 10-nucleotide random UMIs, the cDNA was made. TCRdb fed the 5' RACE reads into MiXCR, producing one record per CDR3 protein. The data hold about 45,000 distinct CDR3 sequences, with about 13% observed a single time. Germline V gene data show CDR1 as SEHNR and CDR2 as FQNEAQ (reference sequence). The CDR3 contains 16 residues. Trimming cost V 5 bases and J 3 bases, with 19 bases left between them.

Sequencing was carried out using PBMCs. The chain carries TRBV7-9 and TRBJ2-5; either TRBD1 or TRBD2 may supply D (6 bases each). This clonotype was sampled from a man aged 30 to 39 in good health. For the CDR3, the DNA is TGTGCCAGCAGCCCCCGCCGGCTGCGGGACAAAGAGACCCAGTACTTC. Translating gives CASSPRRLRDKETQYF.